The next 13 T cell receptor beta chains were all read from a single sample in a study of T cells after yellow fever vaccination. TCRdb re-called the 5' RACE reads with MiXCR, one entry per CDR3 protein. This sample has around 300,000 distinct CDR3 sequences; over 4% occur once, and the top ten carry around 24%. The material sequenced was PBMCs, taken 5 days after the yellow fever booster vaccination. The origin of the receptors is a man in his late teens or twenties who received the YFV17D yellow fever vaccine.

This clonotype appeared many times. This chain joins TRBV18 and TRBJ2-7, with D possibly matching TRBD2 (6 bases). V dropped 4 bases and J dropped 2 bases, with 6 bases sitting between them. The CDR3 totals 12 residues. Looked up from germline, CDR1 is KGHSH and CDR2 is LQKENI. The CDR3 nucleotides read TGTGCCAGCTCACGCGGGGCCTACGAGCAGTACGTC. As protein: CASSRGAYEQYV.

This clonotype was observed at least ten times. This rearrangement joins TRBV5-1 to TRBJ2-5; D is uncertain. CDR1 and CDR2 from the germline V gene are SGHRS and YFSETQ. The V end was cut by 4 bases, the J end by 0 bases, with 7 bases between. The CDR3 is 13 amino acids. The DNA for the CDR3 is TGCGCCAGCAGCCTGACAAACCAAGAGACCCAGTACTTC. This sequence encodes CASSLTNQETQYF.

There are many counts of this clonotype. The J gene is TRBJ2-4, the V gene TRBV9, with D unclear. V was trimmed by 1 base and J by 9 bases, leaving 14 bases between them. Looked up from germline, CDR1 is SGDLS and CDR2 is YYNGEE. CDR3 length equals 14 residues. CDR3 sequence (DNA): TGTGCCAGCAGCGTAAGAGACTTTAACGGCATTCAGTACTTC. This translates into CASSVRDFNGIQYF.

The chain has TRBV5-4 and TRBJ2-3; the match to TRBD2 covers 10 bases. This CDR3 has 15 amino acids. The germline V gene has CDR1 SGHNT and CDR2 YYREEE (reference sequence). The junction had 4 bases not matched to a gene; V was cut back by 4 bases and J by 2 bases. The CDR3 coding sequence is TGTGCCAGCAGCCGACTAGCGGGCTTCACAGATACGCAGTATTTT. Translation: CASSRLAGFTDTQYF.

This clonotype was recorded a few times. The rearrangement links TRBV7-9 to TRBJ1-4; 8 bases align to TRBD1. Germline lookup yields CDR1 SEHNR and CDR2 FQNEAQ (reference sequence). The CDR3 loop spans 17 amino acids. Unmatched junction bases numbered 12, after V lost 5 bases and J lost 4 bases. The CDR3 here is CASSPNSGTGSNEKLFF. The CDR3 nucleotides read TGTGCCAGCAGCCCAAACTCGGGGACAGGCAGTAATGAAAAACTGTTTTTT.

Many counts were recorded for this clonotype. The rearrangement links TRBV28 to TRBJ2-5, with D maybe TRBD2 (5 bases). This CDR3 is 12 amino acids long. V dropped 8 bases and J dropped 3 bases, with 10 bases sitting between them. Germline values: CDR1 MDHEN, CDR2 SYDVKM. CDR3 bases: TGTGCCAGCGGGAGCCACGAAGAGACCCAGTACTTC. Encoded protein: CASGSHEETQYF.

This clonotype was seen at least ten times. The chain links TRBV29-1 to TRBJ2-1; D is uncertain. This CDR3 comprises 11 residues. The germline V and J ends were trimmed by 2 bases and 7 bases, with 6 bases remaining between them. CDR1 and CDR2 (germline): SQVTM, ANQGSEA. CDR3 sequence: CSVESGNEQFF. CDR3 DNA: TGCAGCGTTGAATCCGGAAATGAGCAGTTCTTC.

This clonotype appeared many times. This chain uses TRBV20-1 with TRBJ1-1; no definite D call. CDR3 length: 12 residues. Germline V gives CDR1 DFQATT, CDR2 SNEGSKA (reference sequence). Trimming left V 2 bases short and J 3 bases short, with 7 bases between. The CDR3 protein is CSARNPHTEAFF. The DNA for the CDR3 is TGCAGTGCTAGAAATCCGCACACTGAAGCTTTCTTT.

The gene calls are TRBV12-3 or TRBV12-4 and TRBJ2-7; either TRBD1 or TRBD2 may fit D (6 bases each). Trimming removed 8 bases at V and 5 bases at J, with 13 bases between. There are 12 residues in the CDR3. CDR3 DNA: TGTGCCAGCGGTGAGGGGGGCCACGAGCAGTACTTC. Protein: CASGEGGHEQYF.

The table lists this clonotype with a few counts. The chain joins TRBV6-2 or TRBV6-3 to TRBJ2-3; 9 positions match TRBD2. From germline, CDR1 is MNHEY and CDR2 SVGEGT. This CDR3 region has 14 residues. V lost 7 bases and J lost 0; bases outside the gene matches: 2. The CDR3: CASKSGGSTDTQYF. In DNA form, the CDR3 reads TGTGCCAGCAAGAGCGGGGGGAGCACAGATACGCAGTATTTT.

The V and J genes are TRBV20-1 and TRBJ2-7; D is unclear. The CDR3 runs 12 residues. CDR1 DFQATT and CDR2 SNEGSKA come from the germline V gene (reference sequence). Trimming removed 3 bases at V and 0 bases at J, with 6 bases between. This CDR3 is CSARGFSYEQYF. CDR3 bases: TGCAGTGCTAGGGGTTTCTCCTACGAGCAGTACTTC.

The chain has TRBV7-2 and TRBJ2-1, with a possible D match to TRBD2 (6 bases). Germline CDR1 is SGHTA and CDR2 is FQGNSA. The CDR3 is 12 residues long. The V gene lost 6 bases and the J gene lost 10 bases, with 13 bases spanning the gap. The DNA for the CDR3 is TGTGCCAGCAGATTTACTAGCATGGAGCAGTTCTTC. It yields the protein CASRFTSMEQFF.

This clonotype was counted ten times or more. The V and J genes are TRBV7-8 and TRBJ2-5; 10 positions match TRBD1. V trimming: 5 bases; J trimming: 5 bases; junction bases outside the gene matches: 5. This CDR3 region has 14 residues. Germline CDR1 and CDR2: SGHVS and FQNEAQ. CDR3 DNA sequence: TGTGCCAGCAGCAGGACAGGGGGATTGGAGACCCAGTACTTC. Translating it yields CASSRTGGLETQYF.